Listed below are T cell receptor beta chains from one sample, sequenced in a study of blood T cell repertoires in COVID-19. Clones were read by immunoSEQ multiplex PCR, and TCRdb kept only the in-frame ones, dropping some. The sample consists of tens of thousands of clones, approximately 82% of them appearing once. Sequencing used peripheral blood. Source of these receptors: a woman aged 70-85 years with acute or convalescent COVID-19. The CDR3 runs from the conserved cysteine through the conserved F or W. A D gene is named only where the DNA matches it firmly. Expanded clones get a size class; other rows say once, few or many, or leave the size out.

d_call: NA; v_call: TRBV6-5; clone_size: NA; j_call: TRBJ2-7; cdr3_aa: CASSYLSGRGYEQYF; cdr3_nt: TGTGCCAGCAGTTACCTTTCCGGCAGGGGCTACGAGCAGTACTTC
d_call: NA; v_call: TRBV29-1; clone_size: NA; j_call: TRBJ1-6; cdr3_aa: CSVFPAVVHLSSYNSPLHF; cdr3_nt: TGCAGCGTTTTCCCCGCGGTGGTCCATCTCAGCTCCTATAATTCACCCCTCCACTTT
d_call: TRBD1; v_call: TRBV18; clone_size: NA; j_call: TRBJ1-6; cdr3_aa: CASSTDRVGNSPLHF; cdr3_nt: TGTGCCAGCTCAACGGACAGGGTTGGTAATTCACCCCTCCACTTT
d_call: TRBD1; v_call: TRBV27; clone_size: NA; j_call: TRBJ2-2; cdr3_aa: CASSDRGNTGELFF; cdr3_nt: TGTGCCAGCAGCGACAGGGGGAACACCGGGGAGCTGTTTTTT
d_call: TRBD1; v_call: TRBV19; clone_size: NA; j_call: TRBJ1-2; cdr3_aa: CASGSSGTGYGYTF; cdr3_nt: TGTGCCAGTGGCAGCTCCGGGACAGGGTATGGCTACACCTTC
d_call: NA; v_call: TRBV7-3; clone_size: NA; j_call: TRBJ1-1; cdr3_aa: CASSLSAGNTEAFF; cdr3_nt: TGTGCCAGCAGCTTATCGGCAGGGAACACTGAAGCTTTCTTT
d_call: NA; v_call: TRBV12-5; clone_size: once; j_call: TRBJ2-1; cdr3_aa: CASGTQGVYNEQFF; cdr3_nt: TGTGCTAGTGGTACCCAAGGGGTCTACAATGAGCAGTTCTTC
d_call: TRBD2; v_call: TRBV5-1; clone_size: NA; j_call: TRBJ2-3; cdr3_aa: CASSFSSGGSTDTQYF; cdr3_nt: TGCGCCAGCAGCTTTTCTAGCGGGGGAAGCACAGATACGCAGTATTTT
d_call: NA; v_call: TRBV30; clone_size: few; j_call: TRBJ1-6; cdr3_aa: CAWSTGSSYNSPLHF; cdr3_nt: TGTGCCTGGAGTACTGGGAGCTCCTATAATTCACCCCTCCACTTT
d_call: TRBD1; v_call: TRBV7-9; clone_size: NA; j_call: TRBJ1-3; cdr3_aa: CASSPRDRGNTIYF; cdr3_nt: TGTGCCAGCAGCCCGAGGGACAGGGGAAACACCATATATTTT
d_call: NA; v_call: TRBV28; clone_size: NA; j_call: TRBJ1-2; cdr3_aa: CASSSLGDDGYTF; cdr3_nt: TGTGCCAGCAGTTCTTTGGGCGATGATGGCTACACCTTC
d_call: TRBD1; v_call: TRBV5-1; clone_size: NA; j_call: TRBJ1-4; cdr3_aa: CASRRDSSNEKLFF; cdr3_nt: TGCGCCAGCAGAAGGGACAGCTCTAATGAAAAACTGTTTTTT
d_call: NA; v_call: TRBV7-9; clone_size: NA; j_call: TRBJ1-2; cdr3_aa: CASSLSDSYGYTF; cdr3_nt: TGTGCCAGCAGCTTATCGGACAGCTACGGCTACACCTTC
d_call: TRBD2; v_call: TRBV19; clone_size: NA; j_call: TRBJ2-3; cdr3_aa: CATDGGLADTQYF; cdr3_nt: TGTGCCACCGATGGGGGACTAGCAGATACGCAGTATTTT
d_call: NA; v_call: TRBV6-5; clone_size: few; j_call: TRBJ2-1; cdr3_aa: CASSPGTLNNEQFF; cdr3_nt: TGTGCCAGCAGTCCCGGGACACTGAACAATGAGCAGTTCTTC
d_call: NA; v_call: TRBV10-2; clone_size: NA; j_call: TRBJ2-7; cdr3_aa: CASSSGPYGEQYF; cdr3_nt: TGCGCCAGCAGTAGCGGGCCCTACGGCGAGCAGTACTTC
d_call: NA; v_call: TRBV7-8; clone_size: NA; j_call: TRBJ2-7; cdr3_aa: CASSFRTPRSRISYEQYF; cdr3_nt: TGTGCCAGCAGCTTCAGGACACCGAGGTCCCGAATTTCCTACGAGCAGTACTTC
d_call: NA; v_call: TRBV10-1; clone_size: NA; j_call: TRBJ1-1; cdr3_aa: CASSVKRGGTEAFF; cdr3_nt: TGCGCCAGCAGTGTAAAAAGAGGGGGAACTGAAGCTTTCTTT
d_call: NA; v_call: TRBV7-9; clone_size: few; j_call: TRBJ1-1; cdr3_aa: CASSLNSPTEAFF; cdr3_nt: TGTGCCAGCAGCTTAAACTCGCCCACTGAAGCTTTCTTT
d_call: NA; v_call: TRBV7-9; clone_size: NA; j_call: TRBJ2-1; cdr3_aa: CASSLVQGSNHEQFF; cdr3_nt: TGTGCCAGCAGCTTAGTCCAGGGATCCAACCATGAGCAGTTCTTC
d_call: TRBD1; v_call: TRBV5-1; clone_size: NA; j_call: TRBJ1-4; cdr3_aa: CASSTGQGMANEKLFF; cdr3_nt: TGCGCCAGCAGCACGGGACAGGGTATGGCTAATGAAAAACTGTTTTTT
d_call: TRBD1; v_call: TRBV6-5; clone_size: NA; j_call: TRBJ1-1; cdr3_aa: CASRDRGLNTEAFF; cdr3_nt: TGTGCCAGCAGGGACAGGGGGCTTAACACTGAAGCTTTCTTT
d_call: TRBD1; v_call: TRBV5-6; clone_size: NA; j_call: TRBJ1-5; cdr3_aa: CASSLWDRAFQPQHF; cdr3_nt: TGTGCCAGCAGCCTGTGGGACAGGGCTTTTCAGCCCCAGCATTTT
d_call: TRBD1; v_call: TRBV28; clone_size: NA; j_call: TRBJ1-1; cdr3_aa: CATYRGLEAFF; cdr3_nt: TGTGCCACTTACAGGGGGCTTGAAGCTTTCTTT
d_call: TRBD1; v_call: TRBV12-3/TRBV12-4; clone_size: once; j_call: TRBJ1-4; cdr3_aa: CASSRGQGEKLFF; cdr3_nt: TGTGCCAGCAGCCGCGGACAGGGCGAAAAACTGTTTTTT
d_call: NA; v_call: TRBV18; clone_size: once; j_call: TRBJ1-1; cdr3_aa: CASSNSGGTTEAFF; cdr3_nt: TGTGCCAGCTCAAATAGCGGGGGTACCACTGAAGCTTTCTTT
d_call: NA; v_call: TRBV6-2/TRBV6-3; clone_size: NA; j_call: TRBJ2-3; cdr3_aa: CASSSDPRDTQYF; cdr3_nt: TGTGCCAGCAGTTCCGACCCCAGGGATACGCAGTATTTT
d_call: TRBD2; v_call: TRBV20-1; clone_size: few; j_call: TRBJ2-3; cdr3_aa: CSASLLAGATDTQYF; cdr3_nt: TGCAGTGCTAGTCTACTAGCGGGGGCCACAGATACGCAGTATTTT
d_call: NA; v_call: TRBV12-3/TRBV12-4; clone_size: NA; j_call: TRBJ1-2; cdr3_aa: CASSPYLVTF; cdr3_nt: TGTGCCAGCAGTCCCTATCTGGTCACCTTC
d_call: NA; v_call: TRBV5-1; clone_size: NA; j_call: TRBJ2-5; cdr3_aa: CASSISPGKETQYF; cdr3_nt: TGCGCCAGTTCTATCTCGCCGGGAAAAGAGACCCAGTACTTC
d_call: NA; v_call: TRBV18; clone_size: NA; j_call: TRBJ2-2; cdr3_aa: CASSPRQATGELFF; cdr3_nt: TGTGCCAGCTCACCCCGACAGGCCACCGGGGAGCTGTTTTTT
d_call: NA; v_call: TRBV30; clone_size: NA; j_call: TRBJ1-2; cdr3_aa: CAWRAGRRPNYGYTF; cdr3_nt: TGTGCCTGGAGGGCAGGGCGCAGACCTAACTATGGCTACACCTTC
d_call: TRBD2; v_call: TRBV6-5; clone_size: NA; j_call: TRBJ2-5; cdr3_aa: CASSPRLAGVETQYF; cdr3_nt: TGTGCCAGCAGCCCCCGACTAGCGGGGGTGGAGACCCAGTACTTC
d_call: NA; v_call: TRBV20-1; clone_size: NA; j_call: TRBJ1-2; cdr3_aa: CSAGPDYGYTF; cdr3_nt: TGCAGTGCTGGCCCCGACTATGGCTACACCTTC
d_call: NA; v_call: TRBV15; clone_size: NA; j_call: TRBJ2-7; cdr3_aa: CATSLVTGYEQYF; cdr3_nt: TGTGCCACCAGCCTAGTTACCGGCTACGAGCAGTACTTC
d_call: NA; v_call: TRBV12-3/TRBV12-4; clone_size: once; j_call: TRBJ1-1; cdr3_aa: CASSSGAVGEAFF; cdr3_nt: TGTGCCAGCAGTTCAGGGGCGGTGGGCGAAGCTTTCTTT
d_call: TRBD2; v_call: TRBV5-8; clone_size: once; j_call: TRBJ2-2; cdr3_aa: CASSLMRGKTGELFF; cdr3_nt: TGTGCCAGCAGCTTGATGCGGGGGAAGACCGGGGAGCTGTTTTTT
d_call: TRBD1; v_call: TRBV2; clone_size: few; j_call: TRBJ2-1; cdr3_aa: CASSIGQGWLNEQFF; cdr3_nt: TGTGCCAGCAGTATCGGACAGGGATGGCTCAATGAGCAGTTCTTC
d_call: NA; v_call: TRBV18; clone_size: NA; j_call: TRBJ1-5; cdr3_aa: CASSPWGDVQPQHF; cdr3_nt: TGTGCCAGCTCCCCGTGGGGGGACGTTCAGCCCCAGCATTTT
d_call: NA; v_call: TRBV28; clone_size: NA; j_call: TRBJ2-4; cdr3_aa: CASSPTLDRVIAKNIQYF; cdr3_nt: TGTGCCAGCAGCCCCACTCTGGATCGGGTCATAGCCAAAAACATTCAGTACTTC
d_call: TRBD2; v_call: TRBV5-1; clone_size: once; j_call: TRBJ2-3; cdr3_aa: CASGTGGREVTQYF; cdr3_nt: TGCGCCAGCGGTACGGGGGGGAGAGAAGTTACGCAGTATTTT
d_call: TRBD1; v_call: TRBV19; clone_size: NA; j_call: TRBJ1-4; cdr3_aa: CASSIWAGGDEKLFF; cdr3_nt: TGTGCCAGTAGTATATGGGCAGGGGGTGATGAAAAACTGTTTTTT
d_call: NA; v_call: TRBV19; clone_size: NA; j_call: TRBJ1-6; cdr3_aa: CATTENNNSPLHF; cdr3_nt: TGTGCCACCACAGAAAATAATAATTCACCCCTCCACTTT
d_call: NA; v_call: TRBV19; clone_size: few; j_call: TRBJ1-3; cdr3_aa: CASSISRSSGNTIYF; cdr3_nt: TGTGCCAGTAGTATCTCGCGGTCCTCTGGAAACACCATATATTTT
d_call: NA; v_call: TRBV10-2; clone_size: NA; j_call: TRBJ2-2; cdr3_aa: CASSLDYAGELFF; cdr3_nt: TGCGCCAGCAGTCTAGACTACGCCGGGGAGCTGTTTTTT
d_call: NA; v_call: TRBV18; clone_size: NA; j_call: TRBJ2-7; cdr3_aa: CASSEWAGAYEQYF; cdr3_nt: TGTGCCAGCTCCGAGTGGGCAGGTGCCTACGAGCAGTACTTC
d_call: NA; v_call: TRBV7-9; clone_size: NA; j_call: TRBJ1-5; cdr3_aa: CASSLEILGAPQHF; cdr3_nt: TGTGCCAGCAGCTTGGAAATTTTGGGGGCTCCCCAGCATTTT
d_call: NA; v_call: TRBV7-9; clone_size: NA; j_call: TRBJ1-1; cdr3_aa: CASSLLSGDTEAFF; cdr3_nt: TGTGCCAGCAGCTTATTGTCAGGCGACACTGAAGCTTTCTTT
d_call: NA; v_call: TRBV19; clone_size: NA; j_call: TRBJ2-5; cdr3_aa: CASSITREETQYF; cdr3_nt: TGTGCCAGTAGTATCACTAGAGAAGAGACCCAGTACTTC
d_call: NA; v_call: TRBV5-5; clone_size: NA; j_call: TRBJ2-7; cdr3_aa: CASSWRGYEQYF; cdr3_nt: TGTGCCAGCAGCTGGCGGGGTTACGAGCAGTACTTC
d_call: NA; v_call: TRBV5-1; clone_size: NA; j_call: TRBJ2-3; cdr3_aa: CASSLAETQYF; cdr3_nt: TGCGCCAGCAGCTTGGCTGAGACGCAGTATTTT
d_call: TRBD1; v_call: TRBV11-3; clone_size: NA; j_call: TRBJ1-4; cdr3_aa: CASSPQGEREKLFF; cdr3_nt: TGTGCCAGCAGCCCACAGGGGGAAAGAGAAAAACTGTTTTTT
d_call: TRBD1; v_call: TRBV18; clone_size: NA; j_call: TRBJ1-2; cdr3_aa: CASSPTQGDGGYTF; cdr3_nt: TGTGCCAGCTCACCGACGCAGGGGGACGGGGGCTACACCTTC
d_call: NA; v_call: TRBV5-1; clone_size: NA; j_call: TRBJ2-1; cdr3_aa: CASSLIPGGYNEQFF; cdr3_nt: TGCGCCAGCAGCTTGATTCCAGGAGGCTACAATGAGCAGTTCTTC
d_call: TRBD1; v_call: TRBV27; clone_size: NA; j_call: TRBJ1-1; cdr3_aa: CASHPGGGQGGNTEAFF; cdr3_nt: TGTGCCAGCCACCCCGGCGGGGGACAGGGGGGGAACACTGAAGCTTTCTTT